These 27 T cell receptor beta chains came from one sample sequenced in a study of post-analysis software for immune sequencing data. The antigens these receptors bind are not known. Whole-study results and caveats: Included in a set of a handful of TRBV segments more frequent in patients than controls were TRBV5-6, TRBV5-1 and TRBV20-1.

The library was made from cDNA and included unique molecular identifiers. TCRdb fed the PCR reads into MiXCR, producing one record per CDR3 protein. The table records about 770,000 distinct CDR3 sequences, 46% of them present only once. Specimen: blood. These receptor sequences come from a girl aged 10-17 years with multiple sclerosis.

This clonotype has a handful of counts. The genes are TRBV6-8 and TRBJ2-5; 7 bases map to TRBD2. CDR3 length equals 16 residues. From germline, CDR1 is MNHGY and CDR2 SAAAGT. Germline trimming cut 8 bases from V and 0 bases from J; bases unmatched to any gene: 12. The CDR3 DNA reads as TGTGCCAGCGGAGCCCGGGACTACCGGTACCAAGAGACCCAGTACTTC. It is translated as CASGARDYRYQETQYF.

The rearrangement links TRBV28 to TRBJ2-1, with TRBD2 matching over 10 bases. The ends lost 2 bases at V and 7 bases at J; junction bases unmatched: 8. Germline CDR1 is MDHEN and CDR2 is SYDVKM. This CDR3 spans 16 amino acids. The CDR3 nucleotides read TGTGCCAGCAGTTTAGTGTATCTAGCGGGAGAAAATGAGCAGTTCTTC. Translated: CASSLVYLAGENEQFF.

V gene TRBV7-9 combines with J gene TRBJ2-1, with D perhaps TRBD2 (5 bases). Trimming stripped 8 bases from V and 7 bases from J, with 12 bases between. From germline, CDR1 is SEHNR and CDR2 FQNEAQ (reference sequence). CDR3 size: 12 residues. CDR3 nucleotides: TGTGCCAGCCGAGGGAGTCAGAATGAGCAGTTCTTC. This gives the protein CASRGSQNEQFF.

The rearrangement uses TRBV20-1 and TRBJ1-1; D is uncertain. V lost 2 bases, J lost 1 base, and 17 bases lay in between. Germline V gene data show CDR1 as DFQATT and CDR2 as SNEGSKA (reference sequence). The CDR3 has 16 residues. This chain's CDR3 is CSARKWRGVENTEAFF. CDR3 sequence (DNA): TGCAGTGCTAGAAAGTGGCGGGGTGTAGAGAACACTGAAGCTTTCTTT.

The J gene is TRBJ2-5, the V gene TRBV6-2 or TRBV6-3, with 7 bases lining up with TRBD2. The J call may be faulty, since TRBJ2-7 better matches the DNA end. Per germline, CDR1 MNHEY and CDR2 SVGEGT. This CDR3 has 14 residues. The chain's CDR3 is CASSRTLAEYEQYF. The CDR3 DNA reads as TGTGCCAGCAGTCGGACCCTAGCGGAATACGAGCAGTACTTC.

The DNA for the CDR3 is TGTGCCATCAGTGAGTCGCGGGAGGGCGCAGATACGCAGTATTTT. Translation: CAISESREGADTQYF. This sequence joins TRBV10-3 and TRBJ2-3; TRBD2 matches at 9 bases. Germline V gene sequence: CDR1 ENHRY, CDR2 SYGVKD. The CDR3 is 15 amino acids. Unmatched junction bases numbered 2, after V lost 0 bases and J lost 4 bases.

This clonotype was detected a few times. The junction differs from germline at one of its ends, possibly a read error. The gene calls are TRBV7-7 and TRBJ2-1; 7 bases are a match to TRBD1. Germline V gene data show CDR1 as SSHAT and CDR2 as FNYEAQ (reference sequence). CDR3 length equals 15 residues. CDR3 sequence: CASSLERQGMDEQFF. CDR3 coding DNA: TGTGCTAGCAGCTTAGAGAGACAGGGTATGGATGAGCAGTTCTTC.

For the CDR3, the DNA is TGTGCCAGCAGCCCGTGGTCGGGAGAAGAGACCCAGTACTTC. Translation gives CASSPWSGEETQYF. The chain is built from TRBV27 and TRBJ2-5, with D possibly TRBD2 on 6 matching bases. Trimming took 6 bases from V and 3 from J, leaving 14 bases between them. From germline, CDR1 is MNHEY and CDR2 SMNVEV (reference sequence). CDR3 length: 14 amino acids.

V gene TRBV7-9 combines with J gene TRBJ2-4; 11 bases map to TRBD2. The J call may be wrong; the DNA end is better matched by TRBJ2-7. The CDR3 spans 13 residues. Germline V gene data show CDR1 as SEHNR and CDR2 as FQNEAQ (reference sequence). The CDR3 sequence: CASSPSGRYEQYF. CDR3 bases: TGTGCCAGCAGTCCTAGCGGGAGGTACGAGCAGTACTTC.

This clonotype was seen more than once but under ten times. The rearrangement joins TRBV3-1 to TRBJ1-2, with 12 bases matching TRBD1. The V gene's germline CDR1 is LGHDT and CDR2 YNNKEL (reference sequence). The CDR3 is 18 amino acids. With V trimmed by 1 base and J by 3 bases, 9 bases remained unmatched. The CDR3 reads CASSQVGTGGGMDYGYTF. The CDR3 nucleotides are TGTGCCAGCAGCCAAGTTGGGACAGGGGGCGGTATGGACTATGGCTACACCTTC.

This rearrangement joins TRBV6-5 to TRBJ2-3; D is unclear. Germline CDR1 reads MNHEY; CDR2 reads SVGAGI. Trimming pared 2 bases from V and 4 bases from J, leaving 16 bases between. CDR3 length: 16 amino acids. CDR3 region: CASSYGVHSPADTQYF. CDR3 in DNA: TGTGCCAGCAGTTACGGGGTCCATTCACCGGCAGATACGCAGTATTTT.

The chain uses TRBV12-3 or TRBV12-4 and TRBJ1-5; TRBD1 matches 7 bases. J lost 3 bases, V lost 5 bases, and 7 bases had no gene match. The CDR3 length is 15 residues. The CDR3 here is CASSTDRMSNQPQHF. The CDR3 coding sequence is TGTGCCAGCAGTACGGACAGGATGTCCAATCAGCCCCAGCATTTT.

Worth noting for this clonotype: An end of the junction does not agree with germline; a read error may underlie this. The gene calls are TRBV27 and TRBJ1-2; weak D call: TRBD1 (6 bases). CDR3 size: 14 residues. Looked up from germline, CDR1 is MNHEY and CDR2 is SMNVEV (reference sequence). The CDR3 nucleotides are TGTGCCTGCAGTTTAGACAGGCGTTATTCTGGCTACACCTTC. Its protein product is CACSLDRRYSGYTF.

This clonotype was detected only a few times. The V and J genes are TRBV20-1 and TRBJ2-5; 9 bases map to TRBD2. The CDR3 sequence is 16 residues long. From germline, CDR1 is DFQATT and CDR2 SNEGSKA (reference sequence). J lost 2 bases, V lost 0 bases, and 7 bases had no gene match. Here the CDR3 DNA reads TGCAGTGCTAGAGATCATGGGACTAGCCGACAAGAGACCCAGTACTTC. Amino acids: CSARDHGTSRQETQYF.

The rearrangement joins TRBV4-1 to TRBJ2-2; 10 bases match TRBD1. The CDR3 runs 16 residues. V shed 2 bases and J 4 bases; nucleotides not matched to a gene: 4. From germline, CDR1 is MGHRA and CDR2 YSYEKL. DNA for the CDR3: TGCGCCAGCAGCCAAACCGGGACAGGGGTCACCGGGGAGCTGTTTTTT. It specifies CASSQTGTGVTGELFF.

This chain joins TRBV29-1 and TRBJ1-2; no clear D gene. The CDR3 is 11 amino acids. Trimming removed 6 bases at V and 5 bases at J, with 10 bases between. Germline assignment: CDR1 SQVTM and CDR2 ANQGSEA. CDR3 loop: CSVAVGYGYTF. The CDR3 DNA reads as TGCAGCGTCGCGGTTGGTTATGGCTACACCTTC.

The rearrangement links TRBV6-6 to TRBJ2-1; no reliable D call. Germline V gives CDR1 MNHNY, CDR2 SVGAGI (reference sequence). The V gene lost 6 bases and the J gene lost 6 bases, with 12 bases spanning the gap. This CDR3 is 13 amino acids long. The CDR3 nucleotides read TGTGCCAGCAGCCCCCGGCCTACCAATGAGCAGTTCTTC. Translating gives CASSPRPTNEQFF.

On this clonotype itself: A read error may produce the germline difference seen at one junction end. V usage is TRBV27 and J usage is TRBJ1-4; D is perhaps TRBD1 (6 bases). The CDR3 loop spans 15 amino acids. Germline V gene data show CDR1 as MNHEY and CDR2 as SMNVEV (reference sequence). The CDR3 region is CASSFFGQFNEKRFF. CDR3 DNA: TGTGCCAGCAGTTTTTTTGGACAGTTTAATGAAAAACGGTTTTTT.

The V gene is TRBV11-2, the J gene TRBJ2-1; the D gene is possibly TRBD1 (6 bases). Trimming shortened V by 4 bases and J by 3 bases, and 19 bases separated the two germline ends. The CDR3 sequence is 17 residues long. CDR1 and CDR2 from the germline V gene are SGHAT and FQNNGV. CDR3 DNA sequence: TGTGCCAGCAGCTCATTGAGGGGGAAACCCTTCTACAATGAGCAGTTCTTC. Translation: CASSSLRGKPFYNEQFF.

This chain uses TRBV7-9 with TRBJ2-3; 7 bases align to TRBD2. The CDR3 extends over 16 amino acids. Unmatched junction bases numbered 8, after V lost 4 bases and J lost 1 base. Per the germline V gene, CDR1 is SEHNR and CDR2 is FQNEAQ (reference sequence). In DNA form, the CDR3 reads TGTGCCAGCAGCTCGGGACGGGGGGTTGGCACAGATACGCAGTATTTT. Translation: CASSSGRGVGTDTQYF.

In this sample, this clonotype turned up a few times. The chain recombines TRBV13 with TRBJ2-5, with TRBD2 identical over 10 bases. In germline, CDR1 is PRHDT, CDR2 FYEKMQ (reference sequence). The V and J ends lost 2 bases and 2 bases, in that order; junction bases with no gene match: 14. The CDR3 is 19 residues long. The CDR3 protein is CASSLNRLAGAQPQETQYF. DNA for the CDR3: TGTGCCAGCAGCTTAAACAGGCTAGCGGGGGCGCAACCGCAAGAGACCCAGTACTTC.

The CDR3 DNA reads TGTGCCAGCAGCCCTTTAGCGGGAGAGGGGGAGACCCAGTACTTC. It is translated as CASSPLAGEGETQYF. V is TRBV4-2 and J is TRBJ2-5; 9 bases agree with TRBD2. The V gene's germline CDR1 is LGHNA and CDR2 YNFKEQ. The J segment lost 5 bases and the V segment lost 4 bases, leaving 8 bases of the junction unmatched. The CDR3 has 15 amino acids.

The chain links TRBV5-4 to TRBJ2-6, with 11 positions matching TRBD1. Germline CDR1 SGHNT, CDR2 YYREEE (reference sequence). The CDR3 is 22 amino acids. Germline trimming cut 1 base from V and 0 bases from J; bases unmatched to any gene: 15. The CDR3 protein is CASSLTGQGVAVGHSGANVLTF. In DNA form, the CDR3 reads TGTGCCAGCAGCTTGACGGGACAGGGGGTCGCTGTGGGGCACTCTGGGGCCAACGTCCTGACTTTC. The full variable domain, in which reference TRBV5-4 and TRBJ2-6 provide the parts outside the CDR3, is ETGVTQSPTHLIKTRGQQVTLRCSSQSGHNTVSWYQQALGQGPQFIFQYYREEENGRGNFPPRFSGLQFPNYSSELNVNALELDDSALYLCASSLTGQGVAVGHSGANVLTFGAGSRLTVL.

The chain links TRBV6-4 to TRBJ2-1; weak D call: TRBD1 (5 bases). The CDR3 has 15 amino acids. V lost 2 bases to trimming and J lost 3 bases, with 11 bases between them. The germline V gene encodes CDR1 MRHNA and CDR2 SNTAGT. The CDR3 DNA sequence: TGTGCCAGCAGTGACGGGGCGCTAAACTACAATGAGCAGTTCTTC. This encodes CASSDGALNYNEQFF.

The J gene is TRBJ2-7, the V gene TRBV4-1; 9 bases map to TRBD2. V lost 0 bases to trimming and J lost 6 bases; unmatched junction nucleotides: 12. Germline assignment: CDR1 MGHRA and CDR2 YSYEKL. CDR3 length: 17 amino acids. The CDR3 spells CASSQDLRVAGDIEQYF. DNA of the CDR3: TGCGCCAGCAGCCAAGATCTTAGGGTAGCGGGAGATATCGAGCAGTACTTC.

This clonotype was counted between two and nine times. The rearrangement uses TRBV9 and TRBJ2-3, with D tentatively TRBD2 (6 bases). Germline V gene sequence: CDR1 SGDLS, CDR2 YYNGEE. With 0 bases removed from V and 2 bases from J, the gap between germline ends came to 10 bases. The CDR3 runs 15 residues. The DNA for the CDR3 is TGTGCCAGCAGCGTAGAGGGACTTGACACAGATACGCAGTATTTT. Amino acids: CASSVEGLDTDTQYF. Filled out from reference TRBV9 and TRBJ2-3, the complete variable domain reads DSGVTQTPKHLITATGQRVTLRCSPRSGDLSVYWYQQSLDQGLQFLIQYYNGEERAKGNILERFSAQQFPDLHSELNLSSLELGDSALYFCASSVEGLDTDTQYFGPGTRLTVL.

This chain uses TRBV5-1 with TRBJ1-2, with 7 bases matching TRBD1. With V trimmed by 4 bases and J by 3 bases, 6 bases remained unmatched. In germline, CDR1 is SGHRS, CDR2 YFSETQ. This CDR3 is built from 14 residues. The CDR3 spells CASSTGTADYGYTF. The CDR3 DNA follows: TGCGCCAGCAGCACGGGGACAGCTGACTATGGCTACACCTTC.